These 27 T cell receptor beta chains were all obtained from the same sample, sequenced in a study of vaccination effects on CD4 cells after COVID-19. Before sequencing took place, the ViraFEST assay used viral peptide pools to expand antigen-specific CD4+ T cells. An approximately ten-day culture period preceded the isolation of CD4+ T cells. Two doses of BNT162b2 or mRNA-1273 vaccine were administered to participants. Their specific antigens are unknown. This table comes from immunoSEQ multiplex PCR, and its TCRdb copy is limited to in-frame clones, with some not included. The sample includes some 30,000 clones, less than 80% of them seen just once. The sample consisted of CD4+ T cells from PBMCs cultured with SARS-CoV-2 spike peptides, taken after COVID-19 vaccination. These receptor sequences come from a human donor who received a COVID-19 vaccine.

This clone has a handful of counts. The chain employs TRBV2 and TRBJ2-7, with 8 bases fitting TRBD1. CDR1 and CDR2 (germline): SNHLY, FYNNEI. V was pared by 4 bases and J by 6 bases, with 11 bases of the junction left unmatched. The CDR3 is 15 residues long. CDR3 bases: TGTGCCAGCAGTGGTTCGTCAGGGGGCCCACGCGAGCAGTACTTC. It yields the protein CASSGSSGGPREQYF.

This chain connects TRBV5-4 to TRBJ2-7; 7 positions match TRBD1. The CDR3 covers 15 residues. Germline V gene sequence: CDR1 SGHNT, CDR2 YYREEE (reference sequence). V lost 4 bases, J lost 1 base, and 8 bases stayed unmatched. The CDR3 region is CASSPSGGKSYEQYF. CDR3 nucleotides: TGTGCCAGCAGCCCCTCAGGGGGTAAGTCCTACGAGCAGTACTTC.

J is TRBJ1-3 and V is TRBV10-2, with no clear D. Germline lookup yields CDR1 WSHSY and CDR2 SAAADI. The V end was cut by 6 bases, the J end by 1 base, with 13 bases between. The CDR3 contains 15 residues. In nucleotides, the CDR3 is TGCGCCAGCAGGAGTTCGTCCGCGTCTGGAAACACCATATATTTT. Translation: CASRSSSASGNTIYF.

The genes are TRBV19 and TRBJ2-2, with 8 nucleotides matching TRBD1. This CDR3 contains 16 residues. V lost 4 bases to trimming and J lost 1 base; unmatched junction nucleotides: 5. Germline V CDR1 and CDR2: LNHDA, SQIVND (reference sequence). CDR3 nucleotide sequence: TGTGCCAGTAGTAGGGTCGGGACAGGGAACACCGGGGAGCTGTTTTTT. Residues: CASSRVGTGNTGELFF.

The chain couples TRBV4-1 to TRBJ1-5, with a weak D call TRBD1 (5 bases). The CDR3 has 15 residues. V lost 4 bases to trimming and J lost 5 bases, with 15 bases between them. The germline CDR1 and CDR2 sequences are MGHRA and YSYEKL. CDR3 protein: CASSRLTGLYQPQHF. For the CDR3, the DNA is TGCGCCAGCAGCCGCCTCACAGGTTTGTATCAGCCCCAGCATTTT.

The chain combines TRBV24-1 with TRBJ2-7, with D unclear. Per the germline V gene, CDR1 is KGHDR and CDR2 is SFDVKD. Trimming took off 2 bases at V and 4 bases at J, with 14 bases between the two ends. CDR3 length equals 15 residues. The CDR3 here is CATSDSSVGLYEQYF. The DNA of the CDR3 is TGTGCCACCAGTGATTCATCTGTGGGTCTTTACGAGCAGTACTTC.

The gene calls are TRBV19 and TRBJ1-6; D ambiguous. The germline V gene encodes CDR1 LNHDA and CDR2 SQIVND (reference sequence). The CDR3 consists of 14 residues. Trimming took 3 bases from V and 7 from J, leaving 10 bases between them. CDR3 sequence (DNA): TGTGCCAGTAGTATCAGGACGTCCAATTCACCCCTCCACTTT. Amino acid sequence: CASSIRTSNSPLHF.

V gene TRBV27 combines with J gene TRBJ1-1, with D possibly matching TRBD1 (5 bases). The V gene lost 3 bases and the J gene lost 6 bases, with 14 bases spanning the gap. The germline CDR1 and CDR2 sequences are MNHEY and SMNVEV (reference sequence). This CDR3 is 14 amino acids long. CDR3 DNA sequence: TGTGCCAGCAGTTTCTCCCAGAGGGGCTCTGAAGCTTTCTTT. It specifies CASSFSQRGSEAFF.

V gene TRBV5-4 combines with J gene TRBJ2-3; D is unclear. Trimming shortened V by 0 bases and J by 8 bases, and 7 bases separated the two germline ends. Germline V gene lookup returns CDR1 SGHNT and CDR2 YYREEE (reference sequence). This CDR3 contains 12 residues. The CDR3 DNA sequence: TGTGCCAGCAGCTTGGATTGGGGTACGCAGTATTTT. It yields the protein CASSLDWGTQYF.

This clone has just a few counts. V and J are TRBV6-1 and TRBJ1-6; D remains ambiguous. V lost 0 bases to trimming and J lost 10 bases, with 10 bases between them. This CDR3 has 14 amino acids. Per the germline V gene, CDR1 is MNHNS and CDR2 is SASEGT. CDR3 in amino acids: CASSEAGTWSPLHF. In DNA form, the CDR3 reads TGTGCCAGCAGTGAAGCTGGAACGTGGTCACCCCTCCACTTT.

This chain joins TRBV7-9 and TRBJ2-1; 13 bases fit TRBD2. CDR1 is SEHNR, CDR2 FQNEAQ, per germline (reference sequence). CDR3 length equals 17 residues. With V trimmed by 1 base and J by 3 bases, 3 bases remained unmatched. CDR3 DNA: TGTGCCAGCAGCTTAGGGGGGACTAGCGGGGTCTACAATGAGCAGTTCTTC. Its translation: CASSLGGTSGVYNEQFF.

This sequence joins TRBV5-4 and TRBJ1-2, with no clear D. V lost 4 bases and J lost 7, with 17 bases in between. Germline CDR1 reads SGHNT; CDR2 reads YYREEE (reference sequence). The CDR3 is 14 residues long. This CDR3 reads CASSARRELFGYTF. CDR3 DNA: TGTGCCAGCAGCGCAAGGAGGGAGCTTTTTGGCTACACCTTC.

The chain has TRBV6-1 and TRBJ1-3; possible D gene TRBD1, 5 bases. The CDR3 is 17 amino acids. V was cut by 1 base and J by 2 bases, with 15 bases left in between. Germline loops: CDR1 MNHNS, CDR2 SASEGT. The CDR3 protein is CASSEVWGSRTGNTIYF. The CDR3 DNA reads TGTGCCAGCAGTGAAGTTTGGGGGTCGAGGACTGGAAACACCATATATTTT.

The chain recombines TRBV11-2 with TRBJ1-3; D ambiguous. The CDR3 loop spans 16 amino acids. CDR1 is SGHAT and CDR2 is FQNNGV in the germline V gene. With 4 bases removed from V and 0 bases from J, the gap between germline ends came to 13 bases. CDR3 amino acids: CASSSRRALSGNTIYF. The CDR3 DNA is TGTGCCAGCAGCTCCCGGAGGGCCCTCTCTGGAAACACCATATATTTT.

In its sample, this clone was seen a few times. The genes are TRBV6-1 and TRBJ1-2, with D unresolved. The CDR3 extends over 15 amino acids. V was cut by 1 base and J by 4 bases, with 13 bases left in between. The germline V gene has CDR1 MNHNS and CDR2 SASEGT. CDR3 coding DNA: TGTGCCAGCAGTGAAGAGAGCACAGCGATCTATGGCTACACCTTC. Amino acids: CASSEESTAIYGYTF.

This clone was detected only once. The V call is TRBV18, the J call TRBJ1-6, with D possibly TRBD1 on 5 matching bases. The CDR3 is made up of 14 amino acids. Trimming removed 6 bases at V and 6 bases at J, with 12 bases between. Germline lookup yields CDR1 KGHSH and CDR2 LQKENI. The CDR3 DNA reads TGTGCCAGCTCTCTCACAGGATCTAATTCACCCCTCCACTTT. It codes for CASSLTGSNSPLHF.

The CDR3 nucleotides read TGTGCCAGCAGCCAGGGGGGCTGGCTCAATGAGCAGTTCTTC. Amino acid sequence: CASSQGGWLNEQFF. This sequence joins TRBV27 and TRBJ2-1, with D possibly being TRBD1 (7 bases). The ends were cut back, 6 bases at V and 6 bases at J, with 15 bases in the middle. Germline-derived CDR1 and CDR2 are MNHEY and SMNVEV (reference sequence). This CDR3 is 14 amino acids long.

The CDR3 loop is CASIQYGRVTDTQYF. CDR3 in DNA: TGTGCCAGCATCCAATACGGCAGGGTCACAGATACGCAGTATTTT. This chain links TRBV6-5 with TRBJ2-3; the D gene is possibly TRBD1 (5 bases). Germline loops: CDR1 MNHEY, CDR2 SVGAGI. The CDR3 has 15 residues. Trimming left V 7 bases short and J 2 bases short, with 16 bases between.

This rearrangement joins TRBV4-1 to TRBJ2-5; TRBD2 aligns across 11 bases. The J segment lost 1 base and the V segment lost 6 bases, leaving 4 bases of the junction unmatched. This CDR3 spans 15 amino acids. Germline V gives CDR1 MGHRA, CDR2 YSYEKL. The CDR3 spells CASSLAGGIQETQYF. CDR3 in DNA: TGCGCCAGCAGTCTAGCGGGGGGAATCCAAGAGACCCAGTACTTC.

The rearrangement uses TRBV11-3 and TRBJ1-1; D not resolved. Trimming took 4 bases from V and 1 from J, leaving 7 bases between them. Germline loops: CDR1 SGHNT, CDR2 YENEEA. The CDR3 covers 13 residues. CDR3 nucleotides: TGTGCCAGCAGCTCTCAGGAGAACACTGAAGCTTTCTTT. This gives the protein CASSSQENTEAFF.

The chain recombines TRBV12-5 with TRBJ2-1, with 9 bases identical to TRBD1. The CDR3 runs 19 residues. From germline, CDR1 is LGHNT and CDR2 FRNRAP. V lost 2 bases, J lost 4 bases, and 15 bases stayed unmatched. This chain's CDR3 is CASGLRDRAFFRPYNEQFF. CDR3 coding DNA: TGTGCTAGTGGTTTGAGGGACAGGGCGTTTTTCCGACCTTACAATGAGCAGTTCTTC.

The chain combines TRBV7-9 with TRBJ2-3, with 7 bases lining up with TRBD1. This CDR3 region has 14 residues. Germline CDR1 SEHNR, CDR2 FQNEAQ (reference sequence). Unmatched junction bases numbered 3, after V lost 1 base and J lost 5 bases. The CDR3 loop reads CASSLEGAGDTQYF. In nucleotides, the CDR3 is TGTGCCAGCAGCTTAGAGGGGGCTGGAGATACGCAGTATTTT.

The chain couples TRBV4-1 to TRBJ2-5, with no clear D. Germline V gene sequence: CDR1 MGHRA, CDR2 YSYEKL. The CDR3 runs 12 residues. Trimming left V 0 bases short and J 4 bases short, with 3 bases between. CDR3 loop: CASSQDRETQYF. The DNA of the CDR3 is TGCGCCAGCAGCCAAGATAGAGAGACCCAGTACTTC.

The table lists this clone with a few counts. The CDR3 DNA is TGTGCCAGCAGCTCGACTAGCGGGGGGGCGTTCGAGCAGTACTTC. Residues: CASSSTSGGAFEQYF. V usage is TRBV7-9 and J usage is TRBJ2-7, with 14 bases lining up with TRBD2. There are 15 residues in the CDR3. V shed 4 bases, J shed 6 bases, and the junction held 5 bases outside the gene matches. Germline V gene sequence: CDR1 SEHNR, CDR2 FQNEAQ (reference sequence).

This clone was found once. The V call is TRBV10-2, the J call TRBJ1-2, with 7 bases that match TRBD1. The CDR3 runs to 14 residues. Germline-derived CDR1 and CDR2 are WSHSY and SAAADI. Losses at the gene ends were 4 bases for V and 5 bases for J; bases not matched to a gene: 7. The chain's CDR3 is CASSGTGDGYGYTF. The CDR3 coding sequence is TGCGCCAGCAGTGGAACAGGGGACGGGTATGGCTACACCTTC.

The CDR3 is CASSLDRGETQYF. The CDR3 DNA sequence: TGTGCCAGCAGTCTGGACAGGGGAGAGACCCAGTACTTC. The genes are TRBV2 and TRBJ2-5, with 9 positions matching TRBD1. The CDR3 length is 13 residues. Germline V lookup: CDR1 SNHLY, CDR2 FYNNEI. J lost 4 bases, V lost 5 bases, and 2 bases had no gene match. The whole variable domain, remainder taken from reference TRBV2 and TRBJ2-5, is EPEVTQTPSHQVTQMGQEVILRCVPISNHLYFYWYRQILGQKVEFLVSFYNNEISEKSEIFDDQFSVERPDGSNFTLKIRSTKLEDSAMYFCASSLDRGETQYFGPGTRLLVL.

As to this clone: This CDR3 is also generated by other DNA sequences in the sample. The chain carries TRBV9 and TRBJ1-4; D is unresolved. The CDR3 totals 14 residues. Germline lookup yields CDR1 SGDLS and CDR2 YYNGEE. V was clipped by 0 bases and J by 4 bases, with 7 bases between them. In DNA, the CDR3 is TGTGCCAGCAGCGTAGGGACCCTTAATGAAAAACTGTTTTTT. Translated: CASSVGTLNEKLFF.